These 5 T cell receptor beta chains were all obtained from the same sample, sequenced in a study of T-cell memory formation after mild COVID-19. TCRdb processed the 5' RACE reads anew with MiXCR; each CDR3 protein has one entry. The data hold under 400,000 distinct CDR3 sequences, with around 28% observed a single time. Specimen: PBMCs or a T cell subset sorted from them (not recorded which). The receptors here all came from an adult woman who had mild COVID-19 (a few samples of this study predate the infection). Cell type and time point are not known.

This clonotype was seen a handful of times. The genes are TRBV5-1 and TRBJ1-1, with D tentatively TRBD1 (6 bases). CDR3 length: 15 amino acids. With 5 bases removed from V and 5 bases from J, the gap between germline ends came to 19 bases. Germline loops: CDR1 SGHRS, CDR2 YFSETQ. The CDR3 DNA reads as TGCGCCAGCAGTTTTGCACTTACAGGGTATACTGAAGCTTTCTTT. Its translation is CASSFALTGYTEAFF.

This chain links TRBV29-1 with TRBJ2-7; no firm D call. The CDR3 sequence is 15 residues long. Germline values: CDR1 SQVTM, CDR2 ANQGSEA. The V gene lost 3 bases and the J gene lost 0 bases, with 15 bases spanning the gap. The CDR3 here is CSVDVPTEISYEQYF. In DNA, the CDR3 is TGCAGCGTTGACGTCCCCACGGAGATCTCCTACGAGCAGTACTTC.

This clonotype has just a few counts. This sequence joins TRBV9 and TRBJ1-6; a weak D match, TRBD1 (6 bases). This CDR3 spans 14 amino acids. Trimming removed 0 bases from V and 15 bases from J, with 16 bases in between. Germline-derived CDR1 and CDR2 are SGDLS and YYNGEE. The CDR3 bases are TGTGCCAGCAGCGTAGGCCCAGGGGAAGTGGACCTCCACTTT. This sequence encodes CASSVGPGEVDLHF. Supplemented by reference TRBV9 and TRBJ1-6, the full variable domain reads DSGVTQTPKHLITATGQRVTLRCSPRSGDLSVYWYQQSLDQGLQFLIQYYNGEERAKGNILERFSAQQFPDLHSELNLSSLELGDSALYFCASSVGPGEVDLHFGNGTRLTVT.

This chain joins TRBV5-6 and TRBJ2-4; TRBD1 matches 7 bases. The ends lost 4 bases at V and 0 bases at J; junction bases unmatched: 7. The CDR3 length is 16 residues. CDR1 and CDR2 from the germline V gene are SGHDT and YYEEEE. The DNA of the CDR3 is TGTGCCAGCAGCCCCGGGGACAGCTTAGCCAAAAACATTCAGTACTTC. Translated, it gives CASSPGDSLAKNIQYF.

This clonotype was seen only a few times. J is TRBJ1-2 and V is TRBV7-2, with 8 bases identical to TRBD1. The germline V gene encodes CDR1 SGHTA and CDR2 FQGNSA. The CDR3 is 13 residues long. Losses at the gene ends were 4 bases for V and 8 bases for J; bases not matched to a gene: 6. CDR3 residues: CASSSGQAGGYTF. The CDR3, as DNA: TGTGCCAGCAGCTCGGGACAGGCAGGAGGCTACACCTTC.